The 31 T cell receptor beta chains below were found in one sample sequenced in a study of CD8 T cells in Susac syndrome. The RNA, roughly 0.45 to 1 ug, was put through reverse transcription using random hexamers. TCRdb redid the calling of the immunoSEQ multiplex PCR reads with MiXCR, one entry per CDR3 protein. The sample has about 200,000 distinct CDR3 sequences; 75% to 95% are singletons. Sequences were obtained from CD4+ T cells from PBMCs. All receptors come from a human donor with Susac syndrome.

This chain connects TRBV7-9 to TRBJ1-4; tentative D call: TRBD1 (6 bases). V lost 5 bases and J lost 3, with 10 bases in between. Germline V lookup: CDR1 SEHNR, CDR2 FQNEAQ (reference sequence). This CDR3 is 14 amino acids long. This chain's CDR3 is CASSPRQANEKLFF. The CDR3 bases are TGTGCCAGCAGCCCCCGACAGGCTAATGAAAAACTGTTTTTT.

The chain has TRBV28 and TRBJ1-1; 7 nucleotides agree with TRBD1. V gave up 8 bases and J gave up 4 bases; unmatched junction bases: 16. This CDR3 contains 16 residues. The germline V gene has CDR1 MDHEN and CDR2 SYDVKM. Here the CDR3 reads CASSWAGGGIGTEAFF. In DNA, the CDR3 is TGTGCCAGCTCCTGGGCAGGGGGGGGAATTGGCACTGAAGCTTTCTTT.

Details on this clonotype: The junction departs from the called germline gene at one end, perhaps through a read error. The chain is built from TRBV7-7 and TRBJ2-1, with D unresolved. The CDR3 sequence is 14 residues long. Germline CDR1 reads SSHAT; CDR2 reads FNYEAQ (reference sequence). CDR3 bases: TGTGCTAGCAGCCTAGGAGAATTATTCAATGAGCAGTTCTTC. Encoded protein: CASSLGELFNEQFF.

This chain joins TRBV6-6 and TRBJ1-5; D perhaps matches TRBD1 (6 bases). Trimming took 2 bases from V and 3 from J, leaving 14 bases between them. The V gene's germline CDR1 is MNHNY and CDR2 SVGAGI (reference sequence). The CDR3 extends over 16 amino acids. CDR3: CASSYSGRGSNQPQHF. CDR3 DNA: TGTGCCAGCAGTTACAGCGGCAGGGGCTCCAATCAGCCCCAGCATTTT.

The V call is TRBV7-2, the J call TRBJ1-2; the D gene is possibly TRBD1 (6 bases). CDR3 length equals 15 residues. The germline gives CDR1 SGHTA, CDR2 FQGNSA. Trimming stripped 1 base from V and 7 bases from J, with 16 bases between. CDR3 bases: TGTGCCAGCAGCTTAGACAGGGCTCAATTGGTTGGCTACACCTTC. Its translation: CASSLDRAQLVGYTF.

V is TRBV13 and J is TRBJ1-3; D unresolved. CDR3 length: 16 amino acids. The V gene lost 7 bases and the J gene lost 0 bases, with 16 bases spanning the gap. Germline CDR1 PRHDT, CDR2 FYEKMQ (reference sequence). CDR3 region: CASIPTKISSGNTIYF. The CDR3 nucleotides are TGTGCCAGCATCCCCACAAAGATCAGCTCTGGAAACACCATATATTTT.

The V and J genes are TRBV4-1 and TRBJ1-4, with 9 bases matching TRBD1. Germline V gives CDR1 MGHRA, CDR2 YSYEKL. V shed 4 bases, J shed 8 bases, and the junction held 5 bases outside the gene matches. This CDR3 region has 14 residues. This CDR3 is CASSLRDREEKLFF. The DNA of the CDR3 is TGCGCCAGCAGCCTAAGGGACAGGGAGGAAAAACTGTTTTTT.

The chain is built from TRBV20-1 and TRBJ1-4; 10 nucleotides line up with TRBD1. The germline gives CDR1 DFQATT, CDR2 SNEGSKA (reference sequence). Trimming cost V 2 bases and J 6 bases; bases outside gene matches: 3. The length of the CDR3 is 14 residues. The CDR3 sequence: CSARYGTGDEKLFF. The CDR3 coding sequence is TGCAGTGCTAGATACGGGACAGGGGATGAAAAACTGTTTTTT.

The rearrangement joins TRBV12-3 or TRBV12-4 to TRBJ2-3; TRBD2 is a possible D gene (6 bases). The CDR3 runs 12 residues. Trimming stripped 6 bases from V and 6 bases from J, with 10 bases between. The CDR3 bases are TGTGCCAGCAGGGGAGGAGGGGATACGCAGTATTTT. Amino acids: CASRGGGDTQYF.

The rearrangement uses TRBV2 and TRBJ2-7; D might be TRBD2 (5 bases). Between the trimmed V and J ends, which lost 9 bases and 7 bases, there was a span of 19 bases. The CDR3 runs 13 residues. Germline CDR1 and CDR2: SNHLY and FYNNEI. The CDR3 region is CASWEGLLSEQYF. Written as DNA, the CDR3 is TGTGCCAGTTGGGAAGGACTCCTTTCGGAGCAGTACTTC.

This rearrangement joins TRBV20-1 to TRBJ2-1; 9 bases map to TRBD2. Germline-derived CDR1 and CDR2 are DFQATT and SNEGSKA (reference sequence). Trimming took 6 bases from V and 3 from J; bases not matched to a gene: 9. This CDR3 comprises 15 residues. Here the CDR3 reads CSAEIAGDLYNEQFF. The DNA of the CDR3 is TGCAGTGCCGAAATAGCGGGGGACCTCTACAATGAGCAGTTCTTC.

This rearrangement joins TRBV20-1 to TRBJ2-2; D not certain. From germline, CDR1 is DFQATT and CDR2 SNEGSKA (reference sequence). Trimming cost V 0 bases and J 7 bases, with 9 bases left between them. The CDR3 covers 13 residues. CDR3 sequence (DNA): TGCAGTGCTAGAGACCGCAAAGACGGGGAGCTGTTTTTT. Residues: CSARDRKDGELFF.

This clonotype was detected only once. The V gene is TRBV3-1, the J gene TRBJ1-1, with TRBD1 as a possible D gene (6 bases). Trimming shortened V by 1 base and J by 3 bases, and 18 bases separated the two germline ends. CDR3 length: 17 residues. Germline CDR1 reads LGHDT; CDR2 reads YNNKEL (reference sequence). The CDR3 bases are TGTGCCAGCAGCCAAGCCCTTCGGGTGGGGGCGCACACTGAAGCTTTCTTT. Residues: CASSQALRVGAHTEAFF.

This chain links TRBV11-1 with TRBJ2-1, with D perhaps matching TRBD2 (6 bases). The germline V gene encodes CDR1 SGHAT and CDR2 FQDESV (reference sequence). The V gene lost 2 bases and the J gene lost 7 bases, with 9 bases spanning the gap. There are 13 residues in the CDR3. The CDR3 spells CASSLSGGNEQFF. Written as DNA, the CDR3 is TGTGCCAGCAGCTTAAGTGGGGGGAATGAGCAGTTCTTC. The entire variable domain, with the rest obtained from reference TRBV11-1 and TRBJ2-1, is as follows: EAEVAQSPRYKITEKSQAVAFWCDPISGHATLYWYRQILGQGPELLVQFQDESVVDDSQLPKDRFSAERLKGVDSTLKIQPAELGDSAMYLCASSLSGGNEQFFGPGTRLTVL.

The chain has TRBV3-1 and TRBJ1-2; 9 nucleotides line up with TRBD1. The CDR3 spans 14 residues. Germline lookup yields CDR1 LGHDT and CDR2 YNNKEL (reference sequence). V dropped 2 bases and J dropped 4; count of bases not matched to a gene: 2. The CDR3 loop is CASSQMTGGYGYTF. The CDR3 DNA follows: TGTGCCAGCAGCCAAATGACAGGGGGCTATGGCTACACCTTC.

This clonotype was detected a few times. This chain joins TRBV12-3 or TRBV12-4 and TRBJ2-2; D remains ambiguous. This CDR3 is 12 amino acids long. V was trimmed by 6 bases and J by 3 bases, leaving 5 bases between them. The CDR3 DNA sequence: TGTGCCAGCAGCTTCTACACCGGGGAGCTGTTTTTT. Translation gives CASSFYTGELFF.

The chain combines TRBV3-1 with TRBJ1-1; 7 bases are a match to TRBD1. Germline assignment: CDR1 LGHDT and CDR2 YNNKEL (reference sequence). The V and J ends lost 1 base and 1 base, in that order; junction bases with no gene match: 6. The CDR3 consists of 16 residues. The CDR3 DNA reads as TGTGCCAGCAGCCAAGGGGGACAGAACACGAACACTGAAGCTTTCTTT. It is translated as CASSQGGQNTNTEAFF.

This clonotype has a single count. The rearrangement links TRBV11-2 to TRBJ1-1; no definite D call. In germline, CDR1 is SGHAT, CDR2 FQNNGV. The V and J ends lost 6 bases and 2 bases respectively, with 16 bases between them. There are 15 residues in the CDR3. CDR3 sequence (DNA): TGTGCCAGCAGTTCAAGGGTATTTTCTAACACTGAAGCTTTCTTT. Protein product: CASSSRVFSNTEAFF. Supplemented by reference TRBV11-2 and TRBJ1-1, the full variable domain reads EAGVAQSPRYKIIEKRQSVAFWCNPISGHATLYWYQQILGQGPKLLIQFQNNGVVDDSQLPKDRFSAERLKGVDSTLKIQPAKLEDSAVYLCASSSRVFSNTEAFFGQGTRLTVV.

This chain joins TRBV3-1 and TRBJ2-7; a weak D match, TRBD1 (6 bases). The germline V gene has CDR1 LGHDT and CDR2 YNNKEL (reference sequence). The V gene lost 0 bases and the J gene lost 3 bases, with 12 bases spanning the gap. The CDR3 consists of 15 residues. CDR3 DNA: TGTGCCAGCAGCCAAGACAGGGGCGGTGGCTACGAGCAGTACTTC. This translates into CASSQDRGGGYEQYF.

V usage is TRBV5-1 and J usage is TRBJ2-6; D not certain. The germline V and J ends were trimmed by 5 bases and 3 bases, with 9 bases remaining between them. Germline loops: CDR1 SGHRS, CDR2 YFSETQ. The CDR3 is made up of 14 amino acids. The CDR3 spells CASRERVGANVLTF. CDR3 nucleotides: TGCGCCAGCAGGGAAAGGGTTGGGGCCAACGTCCTGACTTTC.

The CDR3 DNA sequence: TGTGCCAGCAGTTTATCAACGGGGCCGGAGTACTTC. Its translation: CASSLSTGPEYF. V usage is TRBV27 and J usage is TRBJ2-7; D tentatively reads TRBD1 or TRBD2 (5 bases each). Germline V lookup: CDR1 MNHEY, CDR2 SMNVEV (reference sequence). Trimming removed 0 bases at V and 11 bases at J, with 11 bases between. The CDR3 has 12 residues.

The CDR3 spells CASSPPKAGRQETQYF. CDR3 coding DNA: TGTGCCAGCTCACCACCGAAAGCGGGGCGACAAGAGACCCAGTACTTC. The J gene is TRBJ2-5, the V gene TRBV18; TRBD2 matches at 7 bases. Germline-derived CDR1 and CDR2 are KGHSH and LQKENI. This CDR3 spans 16 amino acids. V shed 0 bases, J shed 2 bases, and the junction held 6 bases outside the gene matches.

The V call is TRBV28, the J call TRBJ2-2; D is unclear. V dropped 2 bases and J dropped 6 bases, with 19 bases sitting between them. The CDR3 is 17 amino acids. Germline values: CDR1 MDHEN, CDR2 SYDVKM. CDR3 DNA: TGTGCCAGCAGTTTACGTTCGGTCTTCCTTGAGGCCGGGGAGCTGTTTTTT. Encoded protein: CASSLRSVFLEAGELFF.

The rearrangement uses TRBV5-4 and TRBJ2-3; D might be TRBD1 or TRBD2, each matching 5 bases. The CDR3 covers 13 residues. Looked up from germline, CDR1 is SGHNT and CDR2 is YYREEE (reference sequence). Trimming left V 6 bases short and J 4 bases short, with 12 bases between. The CDR3 bases are TGTGCCAGCAACAAGTTGGGGGCAGATACGCAGTATTTT. Its translation is CASNKLGADTQYF.

The rearrangement joins TRBV12-3 or TRBV12-4 to TRBJ2-5; perhaps TRBD1 as D (6 bases). CDR3 size: 13 residues. The germline V and J ends were trimmed by 3 bases and 4 bases, with 9 bases remaining between them. The CDR3 protein is CASSFGTLETQYF. The CDR3 bases are TGTGCCAGCAGTTTTGGGACACTAGAGACCCAGTACTTC.

The V call is TRBV29-1, the J call TRBJ1-3; D call uncertain. The CDR3 has 12 amino acids. The germline V and J ends were trimmed by 5 bases and 4 bases, with 9 bases remaining between them. The germline gives CDR1 SQVTM, CDR2 ANQGSEA. The DNA of the CDR3 is TGCAGCGTTAAAGGGTCCGGAAACACCATATATTTT. Its protein product is CSVKGSGNTIYF.

This chain uses TRBV10-3 with TRBJ1-5; D is unresolved. The CDR3 runs to 14 residues. Germline V gene sequence: CDR1 ENHRY, CDR2 SYGVKD. Trimming took 5 bases from V and 3 from J, leaving 11 bases between them. CDR3 residues: CAISREQTNQPQHF. CDR3 nucleotides: TGTGCCATCAGTAGGGAACAGACCAATCAGCCCCAGCATTTT.

The chain joins TRBV5-1 to TRBJ2-3; 12 nucleotides match TRBD2. The CDR3 spans 15 residues. The V gene's germline CDR1 is SGHRS and CDR2 YFSETQ. V lost 0 bases to trimming and J lost 5 bases; unmatched junction nucleotides: 1. CDR3 region: CASSLEGLAGDTQYF. Here the CDR3 DNA reads TGCGCCAGCAGCTTGGAGGGACTAGCGGGAGATACGCAGTATTTT. The full variable domain, completed using reference TRBV5-1 and TRBJ2-3, is KAGVTQTPRYLIKTRGQQVTLSCSPISGHRSVSWYQQTPGQGLQFLFEYFSETQRNKGNFPGRFSGRQFSNSRSEMNVSTLELGDSALYLCASSLEGLAGDTQYFGPGTRLTVL.

This clonotype showed up just once. J is TRBJ2-3 and V is TRBV20-1; D perhaps matches TRBD1 (5 bases). V was trimmed by 5 bases and J by 11 bases, leaving 14 bases between them. CDR1 DFQATT and CDR2 SNEGSKA come from the germline V gene (reference sequence). This CDR3 contains 11 residues. This CDR3 is CSAVREFWQYF. In nucleotides, the CDR3 is TGCAGTGCTGTCAGGGAATTCTGGCAGTATTTT.

The V call is TRBV6-5, the J call TRBJ2-3; D call uncertain. V was shortened by 5 bases and J by 2 bases, with 11 bases between the two germline ends. Germline-derived CDR1 and CDR2 are MNHEY and SVGAGI. This CDR3 contains 14 residues. The CDR3 region has the DNA TGTGCCAGCAGTCCTACACATACCACAGATACGCAGTATTTT. Translating gives CASSPTHTTDTQYF.

The CDR3 nucleotides read TGTGCCAGCAGCCAGGCCCCCAGTTACATTCAGTACTTC. Protein: CASSQAPSYIQYF. This chain links TRBV14 with TRBJ2-4; no clear D. Germline V gives CDR1 SGHDN, CDR2 FVKESK. V was shortened by 3 bases and J by 8 bases, with 11 bases between the two germline ends. The CDR3 consists of 13 residues.